Reported below is one T cell receptor beta chain. The antigen it binds to is not known. The input lacks base qualities; no much larger clone sits a single base away. The data belong to a study of cytomegalovirus exposure and HLA in healthy donors (dated 2017 in TCRdb). For context, the study as a whole: In an earlier analysis of under 600 of the donors, less than 350 Gb of sequence data and 90 million to 130 million unique TCR beta sequences from about 179 million T cells were reported. An early release that covered fewer than 800 HLA-typed donors contained about 300 gigabases of sequencing data and 75 million to 100 million unique TCR sequences. Among the roughly 400 genotyped donors, approximately 81% belonged to the genetic ancestry cluster associated with self-reported Caucasian donors. The study aimed to test whether cataloging public T cell receptors could reveal signatures of past pathogen exposure. Using immunosequencing, the study profiled T cell repertoires from approximately 700 subjects and related those repertoires to cytomegalovirus serostatus. Along with the 666-subject first cohort, a separate validation cohort of around 120 different subjects was used. The study combined high-throughput TCR immunosequencing, statistical association of individual TCRs with disease status, and machine learning to predict cytomegalovirus infection status. A later analysis re-examined previously published TCR beta repertoires from just over 650 donors and added high-resolution HLA genotyping to investigate patterns of TCR occurrence. Rather than using new phenotypic data, the later analysis identified candidate immune exposures from TCR beta sequences and from how often those sequences occurred across donors. To decide whether each TCR beta V gene segment behaved as functional or pseudogenic, an earlier analysis of approximately 620 of the donors relied on high-throughput TCR beta sequencing. Donor age, sex, ethnicity and CMV serostatus were compiled alongside the repertoire data. A later genetic analysis took genome-wide SNP genotypes for about 55% of the roughly 670 donors and used that subset as a discovery cohort. All discovery cohort repertoires had been generated using a single sequencing platform. Class I and class II HLA loci were covered by the typing at four-digit resolution. Typing coverage differed by locus: A, B, C, DRB1 and DQB1 were typed in roughly 629-630 donors, DQA1 in roughly 510, DPA1 in 600 to 610, and DPB1 in approximately 450. Four to six DR-DQ haplotypes were handled as single units for association and clustering, since linkage in the cohort was strong. Among about 360 genotyped donors of the cohort, an average of around 240,000 unique TCR beta nucleotide sequences were sequenced per donor, roughly 20% of them non-productive. Points the paper makes about the study in general: In vitro tests confirmed that three of the cytomegalovirus-associated TCR beta chains recognize cytomegalovirus antigens. According to a later analysis, parvovirus B19, influenza, CMV and Epstein-Barr virus appeared linked to several top co-occurrence clusters. In a later analysis, the rate of TCR association differed among HLA loci, with DRB1 alleles having the most associated TCRs and HLA-C alleles having the fewest. CMV serostatus was the only immune exposure information available for the cohort. A later genetic analysis reported fewer N-insertions in productive TCRs among donors in an Asian-associated ancestry cluster than the approximately 700-donor mean. A total of fewer than 200 TCR beta chains were listed by the study as associated with cytomegalovirus. In an earlier analysis of a few hundred of the donors, most TCR beta V segments were observed in productive rearrangements about 90% or about 30% of the time, broadly matching IMGT annotations. Correlated functional status among segregating V segments might reflect linkage disequilibrium, but an unknown experimental factor could not be ruled out. A later analysis associated approximately 17,000 TCR beta sequences with specific HLA alleles at a false discovery rate of 0.05. According to a later analysis, most CMV-associated TCR beta chains appeared to be HLA-restricted, and the HLA associations seemed to be driven largely by CMV exposure. Some IMGT-functional V segments, including TRBV6-2 and TRBV6-3, could not be told apart with the 87-base-pair reads, so those segments were excluded. HLA typing was unavailable for some donors at each locus, so association tests used only the typed subset. A further reported finding was that TCR beta sequences accurately predicted the HLA-A and HLA-B alleles for most subjects in the first cohort. Assigning TCR associations to individual alleles was difficult when HLA alleles, especially DR and DQ, strongly co-occurred. In both the original and validation cohorts, the classifier was reported to diagnose cytomegalovirus status with high specificity and sensitivity. The earlier analysis of about 600 of the donors excluded 15 to 20 rarely observed V segments, including chromosome 9 orphons, because counts were too low. The sequencing pipeline was judged likely to have produced a cluster of highly shared sequence variants as a technical artifact. The authors suggested that the approach could potentially be generalized to other disease states and immunological phenotypes. In a later genetic analysis, a missense DCLRE1C variant was associated with V-gene and J-gene trimming of TCR beta chains, and the association was replicated in an independent cohort. Most TCR sequences were observed very rarely across donors, whereas some public TCRs were present in many individuals. Compared with equally common non-associated chains, HLA-associated TCR beta chains in a later analysis were more clonally expanded and had lower generation probabilities. Only TCR beta chains were sequenced in this cohort, and the absence of alpha or paired-chain data limited detectable features. Presence/absence analyses assumed roughly uniform sequencing depth across donors, an assumption that may not hold.

The CDR1 and CDR2 encoded by the germline V gene are MNHEY and SVGAGI. The CDR3, cysteine through phenylalanine, is 14 amino acids long. The entry retains the CDR3 DNA only, 42 bases that are in frame from base 1. V is reduced by 5 bases and J by 3 bases, leaving a spacing of 13 bases between them. The cohort consisted of 600 to 750 healthy bone marrow donors. At the time of sampling, every cohort member was nominally healthy, though immune exposures that went unrecorded were likely present. The donor tested CMV seronegative, placing the donor among the 352 seronegative members of the cohort. Each donor provided a peripheral blood sample, and peripheral blood mononuclear cells were used for TCR beta sequencing. Genomic DNA extraction from the blood cell samples was performed with the Qiagen DNeasy Blood Extraction Kit. The receptor library was made with the immunoSEQ multiplex PCR assay. The multiplex PCR relied on a mix of 60 forward primers for TCR Vbeta segments and 13 reverse primers for TCR Jbeta segments. Amplification of the CDR3 region of rearranged TCR beta genes was performed with a multiplex PCR assay on genomic DNA. Amplified TCR beta libraries were sequenced as 87-base-pair reads on the Illumina HiSeq System. The study's processing was this. A later analysis counted approximately 74 million unique TCR beta chains across the 640 or so repertoires, and some 11 million of these chains were shared by at least two donors. Raw reads were error-corrected and collapsed into unique sequences by a nearest-neighbor algorithm in which closely related sequences were merged to remove PCR and sequencing errors. CDR3 sequences were aligned to IMGT reference sequences to assign V, D and J gene segments. For a sequence to be retained, at least a six-nucleotide match to both a V gene segment and a J gene segment was required. Rearrangements were classified as productive when the CDR3 lacked stop codons and remained in frame with V and J, and all other rearrangements were classified as non-productive. Following IMGT convention, CDR3 was defined as the stretch from the second conserved V-encoded cysteine to the conserved J-encoded phenylalanine. Sequences without an unambiguous match to a single V gene segment were excluded from the earlier analysis of about 630 of the donors. In an earlier analysis of roughly 600 of the donors, a V segment was called functional when productive rearrangements were above 56.7%, and segregating when the standard deviation between donors exceeded 5%. A statistical classification framework was developed to diagnose cytomegalovirus status using the catalog of TCR beta chain sequences. In a later analysis, TCR nucleotide sequences were compared against IMGT/GENE-DB human TR gene sequences so that V and J genes could be assigned. In a later analysis, CDR3 sequences and most-parsimonious VDJ recombination scenarios were assigned using the TCRdist pipeline. In a later analysis, each TCR beta chain was defined by its CDR3 amino acid sequence together with its V-gene family, and reads without a unique V-gene family were excluded. To address suspected cross-contamination and a sequencing artifact, a later analysis removed roughly 580 highly shared, low-generation-probability nucleotide sequences. A later analysis calculated a clonal expansion index for each public chain from normalized within-repertoire ranks of inferred template counts. In a later analysis, generation probabilities were computed with a VDJ recombination model fitted to out-of-frame rearrangements, and the resulting probabilities were checked against IGoR. A later analysis scored TCR-TCR, TCR-HLA and TCR-CMV co-occurrence with hypergeometric tests, applying a repertoire-size bias correction to TCR pairs. A later analysis estimated false discovery rates by permuting HLA or CMV assignments 20 times. In a later analysis, co-occurring TCRs were grouped using DBSCAN, with TCRdist sequence similarity added in when clustering inside HLA-allele-positive subsets. Repertoires with fewer than 30,000 or more than 120,000 public chains, plus five repertoires with anomalous nucleotide sharing, were excluded from co-occurrence clustering. TCRdb took this table from immuneACCESS and kept in-frame rearrangements with V and J called. Such tables lack part of the clones; where checked against another copy, unresolved V genes explain under half of the gap, and the rest is unexplained. D and trimming were read from the DNA, whereas the V and J calls and clone size are those reported in that table. The sample has 65,000 to 90,000 clones on record, over 70% of them singletons. Of the sample, roughly 3% falls within the top ten clones.

The rearrangement combines TRBV6-5 with TRBJ1-2, with the D gene not confidently named. Sequencing was done on a sample of PBMCs. The receptor was isolated from a man aged 35 to 55 in good health and CMV-seronegative. For the CDR3, the sequence is CASSGPKWYYGYTF. The nucleotides are TGTGCCAGCAGTGGTCCTAAATGGTACTATGGCTACACCTTC.